The next 30 T cell receptor beta chains were all read from a single sample in a study of brain T cells in children with intractable seizures. The time point denotes: blood from clinic visit 5 months post-surgery; TSC patient then seizure free. Sequencing used immunoSEQ multiplex PCR; TCRdb keeps in-frame clones, though not all of them. The table lists about 340,000 clones, nearly 95% of them singletons. The starting material was peripheral blood, obtained 4 to 6 months after surgery. These receptors all come from a boy younger than two with tuberous sclerosis and intractable seizures.

The gene calls are TRBV14 and TRBJ2-5; 8 positions agree with TRBD1. This CDR3 has 15 amino acids. Per the germline V gene, CDR1 is SGHDN and CDR2 is FVKESK. V shed 1 base, J shed 5 bases, and the junction held 6 bases outside the gene matches. CDR3 amino acids: CASSQGTGRMETQYF. As DNA, the CDR3 is TGTGCCAGCAGCCAAGGGACAGGGCGAATGGAGACCCAGTACTTC. Using reference TRBV14 and TRBJ2-5 for the parts outside the CDR3, the full variable domain is EAGVTQFPSHSVIEKGQTVTLRCDPISGHDNLYWYRRVMGKEIKFLLHFVKESKQDESGMPNNRFLAERTGGTYSTLKVQPAELEDSGVYFCASSQGTGRMETQYFGPGTRLLVL.

The chain has TRBV3-1 (or the pseudogene TRBV3-2) and TRBJ2-7, with D maybe TRBD1 (6 bases). The germline V and J ends were trimmed by 3 bases and 0 bases, with 12 bases remaining between them. The CDR3 sequence is 15 residues long. Looked up from germline, CDR1 is LGHDT and CDR2 is YNNKEL (reference sequence). The CDR3 is CASSHKGQISYEQYF. CDR3 bases: TGTGCCAGCAGCCATAAGGGACAAATCTCCTACGAGCAGTACTTC.

The chain links TRBV29-1 to TRBJ1-3, with 8 bases fitting TRBD1. The CDR3 extends over 15 amino acids. Germline values: CDR1 SQVTM, CDR2 ANQGSEA. V was pared by 6 bases and J by 2 bases, with 9 bases of the junction left unmatched. As DNA, the CDR3 is TGCAGCGTCTCAGGGGGCATTGCTCCTGGAAACACCATATATTTT. Protein product: CSVSGGIAPGNTIYF.

The rearrangement links TRBV6-6 to TRBJ2-2; tentatively, D is TRBD2 (6 bases). Germline CDR1 and CDR2: MNHNY and SVGAGI (reference sequence). The germline V and J ends were trimmed by 5 bases and 6 bases, with 10 bases remaining between them. The CDR3 length is 13 residues. This CDR3 reads CASSRGDSGELFF. The CDR3 region has the DNA TGTGCCAGCAGTAGAGGGGACTCCGGGGAGCTGTTTTTT.

V and J are TRBV27 and TRBJ2-5; weak D call: TRBD2 (7 bases). Looked up from germline, CDR1 is MNHEY and CDR2 is SMNVEV (reference sequence). This CDR3 comprises 15 residues. V was pared by 5 bases and J by 3 bases, with 16 bases between. Here the CDR3 DNA reads TGTGCCAGCAGTGGGACGCGGGGGCGGGAAGAGACCCAGTACTTC. Its protein is CASSGTRGREETQYF.

The V gene is TRBV11-3, the J gene TRBJ2-7; D may be TRBD2 (5 bases). V dropped 1 base and J dropped 1 base, with 11 bases sitting between them. Germline loops: CDR1 SGHNT, CDR2 YENEEA. This CDR3 has 15 residues. The CDR3 spells CASSLAGRDSYEQYF. CDR3 in DNA: TGTGCCAGCAGCTTAGCGGGAAGAGATTCCTACGAGCAGTACTTC.

J is TRBJ2-5 and V is TRBV28; maybe TRBD2 (5 bases). Trimming cost V 5 bases and J 3 bases, with 13 bases left between them. The germline gives CDR1 MDHEN, CDR2 SYDVKM. The length of the CDR3 is 14 residues. This chain's CDR3 is CASSTRAEEETQYF. The CDR3 region has the DNA TGTGCCAGCAGTACGCGAGCGGAGGAAGAGACCCAGTACTTC. Filled out from reference TRBV28 and TRBJ2-5, the complete variable domain reads DVKVTQSSRYLVKRTGEKVFLECVQDMDHENMFWYRQDPGLGLRLIYFSYDVKMKEKGDIPEGYSVSREKKERFSLILESASTNQTSMYLCASSTRAEEETQYFGPGTRLLVL.

The rearrangement joins TRBV19 to TRBJ2-7; possibly TRBD2 for D (6 bases). This CDR3 is 13 amino acids long. V was shortened by 9 bases and J by 2 bases, with 14 bases between the two germline ends. Germline V gives CDR1 LNHDA, CDR2 SQIVND (reference sequence). The CDR3 DNA follows: TGTGCCAGCCGGGGAGGACAAGCCTACGAGCAGTACTTC. This encodes CASRGGQAYEQYF. The full variable domain, with the rest looked up from reference TRBV19 and TRBJ2-7, is DGGITQSPKYLFRKEGQNVTLSCEQNLNHDAMYWYRQDPGQGLRLIYYSQIVNDFQKGDIAEGYSVSREKKESFPLTVTSAQKNPTAFYLCASRGGQAYEQYFGPGTRLTVT.

The gene calls are TRBV12-3 or TRBV12-4 and TRBJ1-2, with a weak D call TRBD1 (5 bases). Trimming took 7 bases from V and 5 from J, leaving 14 bases between them. CDR3 size: 13 residues. The CDR3 region has the DNA TGTGCCAGCACCGCCGACAGACTATATGGCTACACCTTC. Translating it yields CASTADRLYGYTF.

V and J are TRBV27 and TRBJ2-2; either TRBD1 or TRBD2 may fit D (6 bases each). With 7 bases removed from V and 7 bases from J, the gap between germline ends came to 25 bases. Germline V CDR1 and CDR2: MNHEY, SMNVEV (reference sequence). This CDR3 comprises 17 residues. The CDR3 is CASNISPGGPKGGELFF. DNA of the CDR3: TGTGCCAGCAACATTAGCCCCGGGGGCCCGAAGGGCGGGGAGCTGTTTTTT.

This chain links TRBV5-1 with TRBJ1-2; D is unresolved. Germline V gene lookup returns CDR1 SGHRS and CDR2 YFSETQ. This CDR3 spans 13 amino acids. The ends were cut back, 5 bases at V and 4 bases at J, with 12 bases in the middle. The CDR3 DNA reads as TGCGCCAGCAGGAGGGATACCCGCTATGGCTACACCTTC. It codes for CASRRDTRYGYTF.

The chain combines TRBV4-1 with TRBJ2-3, with 14 bases aligning to TRBD2. The CDR3 contains 16 residues. V dropped 3 bases and J dropped 6; count of bases not matched to a gene: 5. The germline CDR1 and CDR2 sequences are MGHRA and YSYEKL. The CDR3 sequence: CASSQGLAGAKDTQYF. CDR3 in DNA: TGCGCCAGCAGCCAGGGACTAGCGGGGGCCAAGGATACGCAGTATTTT.

The rearrangement links TRBV29-1 to TRBJ2-1; tentatively, D is TRBD1 (5 bases). Trimming removed 7 bases at V and 10 bases at J, with 17 bases between. The CDR3 spans 12 residues. Per germline, CDR1 SQVTM and CDR2 ANQGSEA. This chain's CDR3 is CSAPHGAEEQFF. As DNA, the CDR3 is TGCAGCGCACCTCATGGGGCCGAAGAGCAGTTCTTC.

J is TRBJ2-2 and V is TRBV24-1; D might be TRBD2 (7 bases). V lost 2 bases to trimming and J lost 7 bases, with 13 bases between them. CDR3 length: 15 residues. Germline V gene lookup returns CDR1 KGHDR and CDR2 SFDVKD. CDR3 region: CATSDWGGEDGELFF. CDR3 nucleotides: TGTGCCACCAGTGATTGGGGGGGCGAGGACGGGGAGCTGTTTTTT.

The rearrangement uses TRBV2 and TRBJ2-3; TRBD2 matches 9 bases. Germline CDR1 SNHLY, CDR2 FYNNEI. The CDR3 loop spans 14 amino acids. V was clipped by 8 bases and J by 1 base; unmatched bases: 4. CDR3 bases: TGTGCCAGCGGAAGGACTAGCGGCACAGATACGCAGTATTTT. Translating it yields CASGRTSGTDTQYF.

The chain carries TRBV11-3 and TRBJ2-3; possible D gene TRBD1, 5 bases. Per germline, CDR1 SGHNT and CDR2 YENEEA. The V end was cut by 1 base, the J end by 2 bases, with 7 bases between. This CDR3 is 14 amino acids long. This CDR3 is CASSLVTATDTQYF. DNA for the CDR3: TGTGCCAGCAGCTTAGTGACAGCCACAGATACGCAGTATTTT.

V and J are TRBV6-2 or TRBV6-3 and TRBJ1-1; 9 bases map to TRBD1. Germline CDR1 reads MNHEY; CDR2 reads SVGEGT. V lost 0 bases and J lost 0; bases outside the gene matches: 11. CDR3 size: 19 residues. DNA of the CDR3: TGTGCCAGCAGTTACTCGGACAGGGGCCCCCTCATGTTGAACACTGAAGCTTTCTTT. Translation: CASSYSDRGPLMLNTEAFF.

The rearrangement uses TRBV6-6 and TRBJ2-7; 7 nucleotides match TRBD2. Germline V lookup: CDR1 MNHNY, CDR2 SVGAGI (reference sequence). CDR3 length: 13 amino acids. Losses at the gene ends were 8 bases for V and 2 bases for J; bases not matched to a gene: 6. The CDR3 is CASVLAETYEQYF. DNA for the CDR3: TGTGCCAGCGTCCTAGCGGAAACCTACGAGCAGTACTTC.

The chain recombines TRBV28 with TRBJ1-1; D unresolved. The CDR3 has 13 amino acids. CDR1 and CDR2 from the germline V gene are MDHEN and SYDVKM. V was trimmed by 5 bases and J by 1 base, leaving 8 bases between them. This CDR3 is CASSPPANTEAFF. The CDR3 DNA sequence: TGTGCCAGCAGTCCCCCAGCGAACACTGAAGCTTTCTTT. The complete variable domain, with remaining parts taken from reference TRBV28 and TRBJ1-1, reads DVKVTQSSRYLVKRTGEKVFLECVQDMDHENMFWYRQDPGLGLRLIYFSYDVKMKEKGDIPEGYSVSREKKERFSLILESASTNQTSMYLCASSPPANTEAFFGQGTRLTVV.

The chain joins TRBV5-8 to TRBJ1-6, with D perhaps TRBD1 (5 bases). V was pared by 1 base and J by 10 bases, with 15 bases between. This CDR3 spans 15 amino acids. CDR1 is SGHTS and CDR2 is YDEGEE in the germline V gene. In DNA form, the CDR3 reads TGTGCCAGCAGCTTGTTGGGGCGTACCGACTCACCCCTCCACTTT. It yields the protein CASSLLGRTDSPLHF.

In nucleotides, the CDR3 is TGTGCCAGCAGCTTATCCCCGGGGTACGAGCAGTACTTC. This translates into CASSLSPGYEQYF. V usage is TRBV7-3 and J usage is TRBJ2-7; possibly TRBD2 for D (5 bases). CDR3 size: 13 residues. CDR1 is SGHTA, CDR2 FQGTGA, per germline. The V and J ends lost 2 bases and 4 bases respectively, with 9 bases between them.

The rearrangement links TRBV2 to TRBJ2-7, with no clear D. This CDR3 is built from 12 residues. Trimming stripped 4 bases from V and 4 bases from J, with 8 bases between. Per the germline V gene, CDR1 is SNHLY and CDR2 is FYNNEI. This CDR3 is CASSAWKYEQYF. DNA for the CDR3: TGTGCCAGCAGTGCGTGGAAATACGAGCAGTACTTC.

The chain combines TRBV9 with TRBJ2-2; D is possibly TRBD1 (5 bases). Trimming removed 0 bases from V and 3 bases from J, with 12 bases in between. This CDR3 comprises 16 residues. Germline lookup yields CDR1 SGDLS and CDR2 YYNGEE. CDR3 bases: TGTGCCAGCAGCGTAGAGGGGCGGCCCTACACCGGGGAGCTGTTTTTT. Amino acid sequence: CASSVEGRPYTGELFF.

The chain is built from TRBV28 and TRBJ2-3; D is perhaps TRBD1 or TRBD2 (6 bases each). From germline, CDR1 is MDHEN and CDR2 SYDVKM. This CDR3 is built from 14 residues. The germline V and J ends were trimmed by 6 bases and 3 bases, with 13 bases remaining between them. This CDR3 is CASRRRGGTDTQYF. CDR3 in DNA: TGTGCCAGCAGGCGACGAGGGGGGACAGATACGCAGTATTTT.

V is TRBV5-6 and J is TRBJ2-3, with a possible D match to TRBD2 (6 bases). From germline, CDR1 is SGHDT and CDR2 YYEEEE. V lost 4 bases to trimming and J lost 0 bases, with 15 bases between them. The length of the CDR3 is 16 residues. CDR3 residues: CASSPSPSASTDTQYF. The CDR3 nucleotides read TGTGCCAGCAGCCCGAGCCCTAGCGCTAGCACAGATACGCAGTATTTT.

Comments on this clone: The same CDR3 is also encoded by other DNA sequences in this sample. The rearrangement links TRBV15 to TRBJ2-5; D unresolved. V lost 0 bases and J 0 bases, leaving 2 bases between the germline ends. The CDR3 sequence is 13 residues long. Germline loops: CDR1 LNHNV, CDR2 YYDKDF (reference sequence). This CDR3 is CATSRDYQETQYF. The DNA of the CDR3 is TGTGCCACCAGCAGAGACTACCAAGAGACCCAGTACTTC.

This chain connects TRBV11-2 to TRBJ2-1; D unresolved. This CDR3 comprises 13 residues. The germline CDR1 and CDR2 sequences are SGHAT and FQNNGV. With 2 bases removed from V and 3 bases from J, the gap between germline ends came to 5 bases. The CDR3 bases are TGTGCCAGCAGCTTAAGCCGCTACAATGAGCAGTTCTTC. Translation: CASSLSRYNEQFF.

The chain links TRBV30 to TRBJ2-7; the D is unclear. The CDR3 contains 12 residues. Germline assignment: CDR1 GTSNPN and CDR2 SVGIG (reference sequence). Between the trimmed V and J ends, which lost 2 bases and 2 bases, there was a span of 7 bases. The DNA of the CDR3 is TGTGCCTGGAGTAGTGTGACCTACGAGCAGTACTTC. Translated: CAWSSVTYEQYF. Full variable domain (outside the CDR3, taken from reference TRBV30 and TRBJ2-7): SQTIHQWPATLVQPVGSPLSLECTVEGTSNPNLYWYRQAAGRGLQLLFYSVGIGQISSEVPQNLSASRPQDRQFILSSKKLLLSDSGFYLCAWSSVTYEQYFGPGTRLTVT.

The chain joins TRBV3-1 (or the pseudogene TRBV3-2) to TRBJ2-1; D is undetermined. The germline V and J ends were trimmed by 0 bases and 11 bases, with 8 bases remaining between them. Germline V CDR1 and CDR2: LGHDT, YNNKEL (reference sequence). CDR3 length: 12 amino acids. CDR3 loop: CASSQDYSKQFF. The CDR3 DNA reads TGTGCCAGCAGCCAAGACTACTCTAAGCAGTTCTTC.

The chain combines TRBV11-3 with TRBJ2-7; weak D call: TRBD2 (5 bases). This CDR3 is 13 amino acids long. Germline values: CDR1 SGHNT, CDR2 YENEEA. V was clipped by 4 bases and J by 9 bases, with 16 bases between them. Here the CDR3 DNA reads TGTGCCAGCAGCTGGCGCCCCGGAGGCGGGCAGTACTTC. It codes for CASSWRPGGGQYF.